These T cell receptor beta chains were read from a single sample in a study of blood T cell repertoires in COVID-19. Libraries were prepared by immunoSEQ multiplex PCR; TCRdb keeps only in-frame clonotypes and omits some of them. The sample has over 150,000 clones, 85% to 95% seen once; the top ten hold 0.45% to 0.65%. The sequenced sample was peripheral blood. The origin of the receptors is a man in his forties or fifties with acute or convalescent COVID-19. CDR3s include the opening cysteine and the closing phenylalanine or tryptophan. A D gene is named only where the DNA matches it firmly. Clone size is shown for a subset of rows, as once, few, many or a class of expanded clone.

TRBV9,TRBJ2-2,-,TRBD2,CASSPWGSGGALTGELFF,TGTGCCAGCAGCCCCTGGGGTAGCGGGGGGGCGTTGACCGGGGAGCTGTTTTTT
TRBV5-6,TRBJ2-3,-,TRBD2,CASSLGPASGADTQYF,TGTGCCAGCAGCTTGGGTCCCGCTAGCGGGGCAGATACGCAGTATTTT
TRBV23-1,TRBJ2-2,-,-,CASTSTPLGLTNTGELFF,TGCGCCAGCACCTCGACCCCATTGGGACTCACAAACACCGGGGAGCTGTTTTTT
TRBV7-6,TRBJ1-4,-,TRBD1,CASSPGQHNEKLFF,TGTGCCAGCAGCCCGGGACAGCATAATGAAAAACTGTTTTTT
TRBV29-1,TRBJ1-6,-,TRBD1,CTAWGQEEAYSPLHF,TGCACCGCTTGGGGACAGGAGGAGGCGTATTCACCCCTCCACTTT
TRBV6-1,TRBJ1-5,-,-,CASSDALLYSNQPQHF,TGTGCCAGCAGTGACGCGTTGCTCTATAGCAATCAGCCCCAGCATTTT
TRBV7-9,TRBJ2-5,-,-,CAIKGGIGAEETQYF,TGTGCCATAAAAGGGGGAATAGGGGCGGAAGAGACCCAGTACTTC
TRBV7-2,TRBJ2-1,-,TRBD2,CASSLKPSGLSYNEQFF,TGTGCCAGCAGCTTGAAACCTAGCGGTCTCTCCTACAATGAGCAGTTCTTC
TRBV10-2,TRBJ2-2,-,-,CASIVQQGNTGELFF,TGCGCCAGCATAGTGCAACAGGGGAACACCGGGGAGCTGTTTTTT
TRBV5-1,TRBJ2-1,-,-,CASSAGTPSSYNEQFF,TGCGCCAGCAGCGCCGGGACACCGAGCTCCTACAATGAGCAGTTCTTC
TRBV19,TRBJ2-1,-,-,CASSIAGLRGEQFF,TGTGCCAGTAGTATAGCCGGATTAAGGGGTGAGCAGTTCTTC
TRBV5-8,TRBJ1-4,-,-,CASSLARMLIATNEKLFF,TGTGCCAGCAGCTTAGCTAGGATGTTAATCGCAACTAATGAAAAACTGTTTTTT
TRBV7-2,TRBJ1-1,-,-,CASSLDGREAFF,TGTGCCAGCAGCTTAGACGGCAGGGAAGCTTTCTTT
TRBV6-1,TRBJ2-1,-,-,CASSELNRGQFF,TGTGCCAGCAGTGAATTGAATCGAGGGCAGTTCTTC
TRBV19,TRBJ1-5,once,-,CASSSRQGFNQPQHF,TGTGCCAGTAGTAGTCGTCAGGGGTTCAATCAGCCCCAGCATTTT
TRBV3-1/TRBV3-2,TRBJ1-4,-,-,CASSQVGFGEKLFF,TGTGCCAGCAGCCAAGTTGGTTTCGGTGAAAAACTGTTTTTT
TRBV27,TRBJ2-3,-,TRBD2,CASKQLAASNTDTQYF,TGTGCCAGCAAGCAACTAGCGGCATCAAACACAGATACGCAGTATTTT
TRBV5-1,TRBJ2-3,-,-,CASSFVGRTRTDTQYF,TGCGCCAGCAGCTTTGTGGGGCGGACCCGCACAGATACGCAGTATTTT
TRBV5-8,TRBJ2-5,-,TRBD2,CASSLGASGGYQETQYF,TGTGCCAGCAGCTTGGGGGCTAGCGGGGGGTACCAAGAGACCCAGTACTTC
TRBV24-1,TRBJ2-3,-,TRBD2,CATSDLPGTSGSADTQYF,TGTGCCACCAGTGATTTGCCTGGGACTAGCGGGTCCGCAGATACGCAGTATTTT
TRBV4-2,TRBJ2-3,once,TRBD2,CASSPKGRAGGADTQYF,TGTGCCAGCAGCCCGAAAGGGAGAGCGGGGGGGGCAGATACGCAGTATTTT
TRBV5-5,TRBJ2-5,once,-,CASSLARLADQETQYF,TGTGCCAGCAGCTTGGCCAGGCTAGCTGACCAAGAGACCCAGTACTTC
TRBV18,TRBJ1-1,-,TRBD1,CASSPRQGGTEAFF,TGTGCCAGCTCACCACGACAGGGAGGCACTGAAGCTTTCTTT
TRBV10-3,TRBJ1-1,-,-,CAISDRGNTEAFF,TGTGCCATCAGTGACAGGGGGAACACTGAAGCTTTCTTT
TRBV19,TRBJ2-7,-,TRBD1,CASRQPSGTGAHEQYF,TGTGCCAGTAGGCAACCGAGTGGGACAGGGGCCCACGAGCAGTACTTC
TRBV7-2,TRBJ1-2,-,-,CASSLMAYGYTF,TGTGCCAGCAGCTTAATGGCCTATGGCTACACCTTC
TRBV28,TRBJ1-5,once,-,CASVRGGGNQPQHF,TGTGCCAGCGTCCGGGGGGGAGGCAATCAGCCCCAGCATTTT
TRBV18,TRBJ1-2,-,-,CASSPLDSINYGYTF,TGTGCCAGCTCACCACTCGATTCTATAAACTATGGCTACACCTTC
TRBV19,TRBJ2-2,-,TRBD2,CASSAGLASTGELFF,TGTGCCAGTAGTGCGGGACTAGCGAGCACCGGGGAGCTGTTTTTT
TRBV6-5,TRBJ1-1,-,-,CASSSERLRGTEAFF,TGTGCCAGCAGTTCGGAGAGGCTCCGGGGCACTGAAGCTTTCTTT
TRBV19,TRBJ2-7,-,-,CASSIVNSYEQYF,TGTGCCAGTAGTATCGTTAACTCCTACGAGCAGTACTTC
TRBV28,TRBJ1-2,-,TRBD1,CASSLGGEQGGNYGYTF,TGTGCCAGCAGTTTAGGAGGGGAACAGGGGGGCAACTATGGCTACACCTTC
TRBV11-2,TRBJ2-1,-,-,CASSFIVEHNEQFF,TGTGCCAGCAGCTTCATAGTAGAACACAATGAGCAGTTCTTC
TRBV5-8,TRBJ1-2,-,TRBD1,CASSHSIGTGGRGYTF,TGTGCCAGCAGCCATTCGATCGGGACAGGGGGCCGAGGCTACACCTTC
TRBV11-2,TRBJ1-1,once,-,CASSPTRQVNTEAFF,TGTGCCAGCAGCCCTACTAGGCAGGTGAACACTGAAGCTTTCTTT
TRBV18,TRBJ1-1,-,-,CASSLQFTAEAFF,TGTGCCAGCTCGCTACAATTTACAGCTGAAGCTTTCTTT
TRBV2,TRBJ1-5,-,-,CASSEGRYQPQHF,TGTGCCAGCAGTGAAGGCAGGTATCAGCCCCAGCATTTT
TRBV9,TRBJ2-3,-,-,CASSVGGGNTDTQYF,TGTGCCAGCAGCGTAGGAGGCGGCAACACAGATACGCAGTATTTT
TRBV4-2,TRBJ2-1,-,-,CASTRGAGWSNEQFF,TGTGCCAGCACCCGCGGGGCGGGATGGAGCAATGAGCAGTTCTTC
TRBV11-2,TRBJ1-1,-,-,CASSLLEGGTEAFF,TGTGCCAGCAGCTTACTGGAAGGGGGCACTGAAGCTTTCTTT
TRBV6-5,TRBJ1-1,-,-,CASIGHYGTEAFF,TGTGCCAGCATCGGACATTACGGCACTGAAGCTTTCTTT
TRBV19,TRBJ1-4,-,-,CASSMGVVGREKLFF,TGTGCCAGTAGTATGGGCGTGGTTGGGCGTGAAAAACTGTTTTTT
TRBV19,TRBJ2-7,-,-,CASSIGGSYEQYF,TGTGCCAGTAGTATAGGCGGCTCCTACGAGCAGTACTTC
TRBV4-1,TRBJ1-5,-,-,CASSHDTSYSNQPQHF,TGCGCCAGCAGCCATGATACGAGCTATAGCAATCAGCCCCAGCATTTT
TRBV9,TRBJ2-3,-,-,CASSRRSSTDTQYF,TGTGCCAGCAGCCGGAGGTCGAGCACAGATACGCAGTATTTT
TRBV7-3,TRBJ2-2,-,-,CASSTARGTGELFF,TGTGCCAGCAGCACCGCCAGGGGCACCGGGGAGCTGTTTTTT
TRBV2,TRBJ1-5,-,TRBD1,CASRGTGENQPQHF,TGTGCCAGCAGAGGCACAGGGGAGAATCAGCCCCAGCATTTT
TRBV7-6,TRBJ2-3,-,TRBD2,CASSLSGGPYTDTQYF,TGTGCCAGCAGCTTAAGCGGGGGGCCTTACACAGATACGCAGTATTTT
TRBV6-1,TRBJ1-6,-,-,CASSEVPFSPLHF,TGTGCCAGCAGTGAAGTTCCTTTTTCACCCCTCCACTTT
TRBV7-2,TRBJ2-7,-,-,CASRQDPTYEQYF,TGTGCCAGTCGACAGGACCCGACCTACGAGCAGTACTTC
TRBV9,TRBJ2-6,-,-,CASSVGTAGANVLTF,TGTGCCAGCAGCGTAGGGACAGCTGGGGCCAACGTCCTGACTTTC
TRBV7-9,TRBJ1-5,-,-,CASSYPSGPQHF,TGTGCCAGCAGCTACCCCTCAGGGCCCCAGCATTTT
TRBV5-4,TRBJ1-1,few,-,CASSLGLDTLGANTEAFF,TGTGCCAGCAGCTTGGGTTTGGACACCTTAGGGGCGAACACTGAAGCTTTCTTT
TRBV27,TRBJ2-1,-,-,CASSRQDSYNEQFF,TGTGCCAGCAGTCGGCAGGACTCCTACAATGAGCAGTTCTTC
TRBV19,TRBJ2-2,-,-,CASSQGMNTGELFF,TGTGCCAGTAGTCAGGGAATGAACACCGGGGAGCTGTTTTTT
TRBV28,TRBJ1-3,-,TRBD1,CASSSGQPGNTIYF,TGTGCCAGCAGCTCGGGACAGCCTGGAAACACCATATATTTT
TRBV6-2/TRBV6-3,TRBJ1-2,-,TRBD1,CASSYSGQGAGNYGYTF,TGTGCCAGCAGTTACTCCGGACAGGGGGCCGGTAACTATGGCTACACCTTC
TRBV9,TRBJ1-3,-,-,CASSASSGNTIYF,TGTGCCAGCAGCGCCAGCTCTGGAAACACCATATATTTT
TRBV7-9,TRBJ2-5,-,TRBD2,CASSLPRAGVRETQYF,TGTGCCAGCAGCTTACCACGAGCGGGAGTACGGGAGACCCAGTACTTC
TRBV5-8,TRBJ2-1,once,-,CASSRYNEQFF,TGTGCCAGCAGCCGTTACAATGAGCAGTTCTTC